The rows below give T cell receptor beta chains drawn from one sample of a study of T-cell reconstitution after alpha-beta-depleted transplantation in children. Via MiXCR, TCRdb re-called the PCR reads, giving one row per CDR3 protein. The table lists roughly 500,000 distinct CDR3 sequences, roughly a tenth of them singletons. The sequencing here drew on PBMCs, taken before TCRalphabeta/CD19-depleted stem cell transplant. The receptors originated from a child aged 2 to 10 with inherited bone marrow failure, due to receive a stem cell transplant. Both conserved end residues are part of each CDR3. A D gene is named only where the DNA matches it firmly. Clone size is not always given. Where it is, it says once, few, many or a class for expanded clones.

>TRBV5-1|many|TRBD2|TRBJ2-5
TGCGCCAGCAGCTTGAGAGGGCGGGAGGCGAAAGAGACCCAGTACTTC
CASSLRGREAKETQYF
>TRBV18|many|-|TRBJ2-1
TGTGCCAGCTCCCGTGACGGGAAAGGCTACAATGAGCAGTTCTTC
CASSRDGKGYNEQFF
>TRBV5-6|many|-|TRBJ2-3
TGTGCCAGCAGCTTGGCCGCAGGGGCCACAGATACGCAGTATTTT
CASSLAAGATDTQYF
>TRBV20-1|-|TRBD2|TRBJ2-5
TGCAGTGCTAGGCTAGCGGGAGCGCTTAGCGAGACCCAGTACTTC
CSARLAGALSETQYF
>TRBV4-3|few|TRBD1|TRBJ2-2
TGCGCCAGCAGCAACCGGGACAGGGGCAACACCGGGGAGCTGTTTTTT
CASSNRDRGNTGELFF
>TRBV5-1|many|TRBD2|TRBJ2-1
TGCGCCAGCAGCTTAATGGGACTACCGGCGTTC
CASSLMGLPAF
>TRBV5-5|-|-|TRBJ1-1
TGTGCCAGCAGCTTTGGCGGGATGAACACTGAAGCTTTCTTT
CASSFGGMNTEAFF
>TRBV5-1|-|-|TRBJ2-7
TGCGCCAGCAGAGAGCTGGAGAGCTCTTGGTCCGTGCAGTACTTC
CASRELESSWSVQYF
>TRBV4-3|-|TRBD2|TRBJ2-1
TGCGCCAGCAGCCAACTGACTAGCGGGATTTACAATGAGCAGTTCTTC
CASSQLTSGIYNEQFF
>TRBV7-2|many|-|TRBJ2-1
TGTGCCAGCAGCTTAGTTGGGGCTGAGCAGTTCTTC
CASSLVGAEQFF
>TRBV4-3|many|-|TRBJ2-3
TGCGCCAGCAGCCAAGACCGGGCTGGGAGAAGCACAGATACGCAGTATTTT
CASSQDRAGRSTDTQYF
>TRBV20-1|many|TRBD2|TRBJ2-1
TGCAGTGCTAGAGGCCTAGCGGGAGGTTTCCATGAGCAGTTCTTC
CSARGLAGGFHEQFF
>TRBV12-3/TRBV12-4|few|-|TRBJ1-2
-
CASSTSGLGNYGYTF
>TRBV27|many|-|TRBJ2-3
TGTGCCAGCAGGGACCTTACCACAGATACGCAGTATTTT
CASRDLTTDTQYF
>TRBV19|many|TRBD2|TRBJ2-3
TGTGCCAGCCAACTAGCGGGAGTATCAGATACGCAGTATTTT
CASQLAGVSDTQYF
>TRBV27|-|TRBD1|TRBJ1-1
TGTGCCAGCAGTCCACGCCCCTGGACAGGGCCTGAAGCTTTCTTT
CASSPRPWTGPEAFF
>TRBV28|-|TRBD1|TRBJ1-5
TGTGCCAGCAGTTTAAAGACAGGGGCTGGACCCCTTCAGCCCCAGCATTTT
CASSLKTGAGPLQPQHF
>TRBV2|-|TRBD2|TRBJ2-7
TGTGCCAGCCGTTCAAGGGGAGGGGAGCAGTACTTC
CASRSRGGEQYF
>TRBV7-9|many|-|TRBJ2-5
TGTGCCAGCAGCTCCGCAGCGCGGACCCGCAACCGGGAGACCCAGTACTTC
CASSSAARTRNRETQYF
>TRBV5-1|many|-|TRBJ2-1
TGCGCCAGCAGCTTGGGGGACCCACTATACAATGAGCAGTTCTTC
CASSLGDPLYNEQFF
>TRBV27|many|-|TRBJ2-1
TGTGCCAGCAGTCGGGGGATTTTACCCGGCTATTCCTACAATGAGCAGTTCTTC
CASSRGILPGYSYNEQFF
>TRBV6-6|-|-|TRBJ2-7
TGTGCCAGCACCTCGGGGGGCAGCTACGAGCAGTACTTC
CASTSGGSYEQYF
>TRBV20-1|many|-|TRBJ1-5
TGCAGTGGCGGTGCGGTGAATCAGCCCCAGCATTTT
CSGGAVNQPQHF
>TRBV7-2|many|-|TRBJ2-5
TGTGCCAGCAGCTTATATTGGGGGACACAAGAGACCCAGTACTTC
CASSLYWGTQETQYF
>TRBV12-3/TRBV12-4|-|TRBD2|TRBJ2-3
TGTGCCAGCAGTTTAATCGGGAGCGGGGGAGATACGCAGTATTTT
CASSLIGSGGDTQYF
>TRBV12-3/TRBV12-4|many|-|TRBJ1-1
TGTGCCAGCAGTTTCTCAGAGAACACTGAAGCTTTCTTT
CASSFSENTEAFF
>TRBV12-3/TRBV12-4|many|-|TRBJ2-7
TGTGCCAGCAGTCACGGGGGGCTGGACGAGCAGTACTTC
CASSHGGLDEQYF
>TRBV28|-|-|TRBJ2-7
TGTGCCAGCAGCCAGGGGTCTTTCCCCACTTACGAGCAGTACTTC
CASSQGSFPTYEQYF
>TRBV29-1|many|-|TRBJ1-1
TGCAGCGTTGTGGGGGGAGGTCGCACTGAAGCTTTCTTT
CSVVGGGRTEAFF
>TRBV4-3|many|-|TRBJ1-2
TGCGCCAGCAGCCAAGATCGCCGGGAAGGCTACACCTTC
CASSQDRREGYTF
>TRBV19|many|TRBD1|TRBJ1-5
TGTGCCAGTAGTATGGGGGCAGGGGGCTATCAGCCCCAGCATTTT
CASSMGAGGYQPQHF
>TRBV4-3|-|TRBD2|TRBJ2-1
TGCGCCAGCAGCCAAGGCCCGATAGCGGGAGGGCCCGTGAAGCAGTTCTTC
CASSQGPIAGGPVKQFF
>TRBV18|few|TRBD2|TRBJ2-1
TGTGCCAGCTCACCAAAAGCGGGAGCCGTCAATGAGCAGTTCTTC
CASSPKAGAVNEQFF
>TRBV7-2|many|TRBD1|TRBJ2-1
TGTGCCAGCAGCTCAACAAGGGGGACAGGGGGCGGAAATGAGCAGTTCTTC
CASSSTRGTGGGNEQFF
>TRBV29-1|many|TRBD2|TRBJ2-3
TGCAGCGCCCGAACCGGCTGGGGGGGGACAGATACGCAGTATTTT
CSARTGWGGTDTQYF
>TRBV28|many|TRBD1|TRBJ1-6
TGTGCCAGCACGTTAATGACAGGGCTGAATTCACCCCTCCACTTT
CASTLMTGLNSPLHF
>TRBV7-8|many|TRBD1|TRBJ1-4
TGTGCCAGCAGCTTAGGGCAGGGGGCGAATGAAAAACTGTTTTTT
CASSLGQGANEKLFF
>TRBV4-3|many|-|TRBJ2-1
TGCGCCAGCAGCCAAGATGGGGCTAGCGTGACCTACAATGAGCAGTTCTTC
CASSQDGASVTYNEQFF
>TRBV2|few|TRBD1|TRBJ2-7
TGTGCCAGCGCATCGGGACAGGGGCGCAACGAGCAGTACTTC
CASASGQGRNEQYF
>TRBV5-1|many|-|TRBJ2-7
TGCGCCAGCAGCGGAGACAGCTACGAGCAGTACTTC
CASSGDSYEQYF
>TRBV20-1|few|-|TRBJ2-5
TGCAGTGCTAGTCCACCCCAGAATCATAGGGGGTACCAAGAGACCCAGTACTTC
CSASPPQNHRGYQETQYF